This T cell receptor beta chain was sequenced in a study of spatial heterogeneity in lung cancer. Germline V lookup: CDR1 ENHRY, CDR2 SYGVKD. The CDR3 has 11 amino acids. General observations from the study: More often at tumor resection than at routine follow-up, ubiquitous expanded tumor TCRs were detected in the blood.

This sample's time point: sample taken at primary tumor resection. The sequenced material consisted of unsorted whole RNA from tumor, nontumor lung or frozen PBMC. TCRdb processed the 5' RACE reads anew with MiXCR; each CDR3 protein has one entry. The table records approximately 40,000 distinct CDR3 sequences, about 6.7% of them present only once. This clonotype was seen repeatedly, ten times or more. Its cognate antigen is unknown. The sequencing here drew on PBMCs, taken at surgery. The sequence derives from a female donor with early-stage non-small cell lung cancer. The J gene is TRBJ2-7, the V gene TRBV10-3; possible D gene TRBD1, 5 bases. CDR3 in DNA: TGTGCCATCAGTGAGTCCCACAGGCTCAGTGTC. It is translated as CAISESHRLSV.